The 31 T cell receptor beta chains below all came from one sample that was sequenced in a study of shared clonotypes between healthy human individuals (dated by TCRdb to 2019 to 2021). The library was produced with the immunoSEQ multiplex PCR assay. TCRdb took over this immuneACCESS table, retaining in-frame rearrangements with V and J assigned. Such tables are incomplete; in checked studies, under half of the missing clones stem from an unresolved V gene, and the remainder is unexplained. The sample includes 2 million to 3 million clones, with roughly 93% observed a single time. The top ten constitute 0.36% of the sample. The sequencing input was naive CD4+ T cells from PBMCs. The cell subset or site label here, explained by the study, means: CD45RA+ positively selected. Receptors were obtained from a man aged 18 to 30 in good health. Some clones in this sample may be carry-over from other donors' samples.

The CDR3 region is CASSVGTVTDTQYF. CDR3 bases: TGTGCCAGCAGCGTAGGGACAGTCACAGATACGCAGTATTTT. The chain is built from TRBV9 and TRBJ2-3; D possibly corresponds to TRBD1 (6 bases). Trimming took off 0 bases at V and 2 bases at J, with 7 bases between the two ends. Looked up from germline, CDR1 is SGDLS and CDR2 is YYNGEE. There are 14 residues in the CDR3. Drawing the rest from reference TRBV9 and TRBJ2-3, the complete variable domain is DSGVTQTPKHLITATGQRVTLRCSPRSGDLSVYWYQQSLDQGLQFLIQYYNGEERAKGNILERFSAQQFPDLHSELNLSSLELGDSALYFCASSVGTVTDTQYFGPGTRLTVL.

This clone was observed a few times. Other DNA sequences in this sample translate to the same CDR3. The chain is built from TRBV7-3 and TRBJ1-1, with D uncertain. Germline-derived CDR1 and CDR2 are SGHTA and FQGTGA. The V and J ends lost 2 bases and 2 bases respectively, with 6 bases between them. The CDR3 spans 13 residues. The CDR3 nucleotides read TGTGCCAGCAGCTTACAGCCTAACACTGAAGCTTTCTTT. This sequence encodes CASSLQPNTEAFF.

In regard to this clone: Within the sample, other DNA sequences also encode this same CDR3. CDR3 sequence reads: CASSLSGYQETQYF. The CDR3 DNA sequence: TGCGCCAGCAGCTTATCAGGGTACCAAGAGACCCAGTACTTC. The V and J genes are TRBV5-1 and TRBJ2-5; maybe TRBD1 (5 bases). Germline CDR1 reads SGHRS; CDR2 reads YFSETQ. The CDR3 spans 14 residues. Trimming stripped 2 bases from V and 0 bases from J, with 8 bases between.

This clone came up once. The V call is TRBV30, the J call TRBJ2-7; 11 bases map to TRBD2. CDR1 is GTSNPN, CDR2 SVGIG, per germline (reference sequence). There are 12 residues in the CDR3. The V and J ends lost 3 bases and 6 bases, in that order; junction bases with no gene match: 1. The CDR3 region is CAWRGLAAEQYF. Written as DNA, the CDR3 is TGTGCCTGGAGGGGACTAGCGGCCGAGCAGTACTTC. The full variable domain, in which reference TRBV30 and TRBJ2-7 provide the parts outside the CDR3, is SQTIHQWPATLVQPVGSPLSLECTVEGTSNPNLYWYRQAAGRGLQLLFYSVGIGQISSEVPQNLSASRPQDRQFILSSKKLLLSDSGFYLCAWRGLAAEQYFGPGTRLTVT.

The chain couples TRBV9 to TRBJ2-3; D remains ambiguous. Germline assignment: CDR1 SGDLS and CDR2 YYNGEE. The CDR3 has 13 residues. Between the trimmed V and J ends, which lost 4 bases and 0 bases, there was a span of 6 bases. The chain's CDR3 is CASSRLSTDTQYF. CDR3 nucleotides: TGTGCCAGCAGCCGCCTTAGCACAGATACGCAGTATTTT.

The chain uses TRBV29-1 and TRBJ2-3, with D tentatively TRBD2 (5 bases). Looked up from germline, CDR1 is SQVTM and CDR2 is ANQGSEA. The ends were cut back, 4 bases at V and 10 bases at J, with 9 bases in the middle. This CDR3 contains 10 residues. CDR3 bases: TGCAGCGTTGGTCCGGAGGCGCAGTATTTT. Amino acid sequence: CSVGPEAQYF.

The CDR3 region has the DNA TGTGCCAGCGGACAGGTCCTAAATTCACCCCTCCACTTT. It is translated as CASGQVLNSPLHF. The chain has TRBV10-3 and TRBJ1-6, with 7 bases fitting TRBD1. After removal of 10 bases from V and 7 bases from J, the junction contained 7 bases not matched to a gene. CDR1 is ENHRY and CDR2 is SYGVKD in the germline V gene. The CDR3 is 13 amino acids.

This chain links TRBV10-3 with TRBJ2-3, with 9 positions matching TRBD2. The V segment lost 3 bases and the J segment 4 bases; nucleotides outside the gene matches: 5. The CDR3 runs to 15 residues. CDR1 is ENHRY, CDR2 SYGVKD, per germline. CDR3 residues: CAISELAGAADTQYF. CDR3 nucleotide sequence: TGTGCCATCAGTGAATTAGCGGGAGCGGCAGATACGCAGTATTTT.

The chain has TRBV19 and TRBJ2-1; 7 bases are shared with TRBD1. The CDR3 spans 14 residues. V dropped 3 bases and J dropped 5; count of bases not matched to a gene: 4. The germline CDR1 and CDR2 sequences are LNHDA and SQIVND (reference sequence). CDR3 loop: CASSIDRVHNEQFF. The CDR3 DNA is TGTGCCAGTAGTATTGACAGGGTCCACAATGAGCAGTTCTTC.

CDR3 sequence (DNA): TGTGCCAGCAGCCGTGAGTTTTTGGCCCAGTACTTC. This gives the protein CASSREFLAQYF. V usage is TRBV7-2 and J usage is TRBJ2-5; D is undetermined. CDR3 length equals 12 residues. Deletions cut 5 bases from V and 9 bases from J, with 13 bases between. Germline-derived CDR1 and CDR2 are SGHTA and FQGNSA. The variable domain in full, completed from reference TRBV7-2 and TRBJ2-5, reads GAGVSQSPSNKVTEKGKDVELRCDPISGHTALYWYRQSLGQGLEFLIYFQGNSAPDKSGLPSDRFSAERTGGSVSTLTIQRTQQEDSAVYLCASSREFLAQYFGPGTRLLVL.

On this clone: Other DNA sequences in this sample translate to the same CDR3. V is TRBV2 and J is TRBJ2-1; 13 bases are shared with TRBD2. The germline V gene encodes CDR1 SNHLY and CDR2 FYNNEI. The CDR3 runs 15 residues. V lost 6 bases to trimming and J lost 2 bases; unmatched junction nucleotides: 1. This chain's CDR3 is CASRGLAGTYNEQFF. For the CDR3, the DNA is TGTGCCAGCAGGGGACTAGCGGGAACCTACAATGAGCAGTTCTTC.

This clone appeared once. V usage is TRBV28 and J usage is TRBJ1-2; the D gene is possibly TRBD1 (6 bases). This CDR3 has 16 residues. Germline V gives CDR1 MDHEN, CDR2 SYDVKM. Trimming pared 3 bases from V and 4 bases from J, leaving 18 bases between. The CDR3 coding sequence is TGTGCCAGCAGTTTCTCCGGGACAACAACCACCTATGGCTACACCTTC. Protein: CASSFSGTTTTYGYTF.

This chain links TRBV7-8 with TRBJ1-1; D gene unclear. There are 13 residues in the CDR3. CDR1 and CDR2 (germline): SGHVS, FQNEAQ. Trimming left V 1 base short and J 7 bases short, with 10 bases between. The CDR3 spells CASSLVDPVEAFF. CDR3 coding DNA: TGTGCCAGCAGCTTAGTAGACCCGGTTGAAGCTTTCTTT.

For the CDR3, the DNA is TGTGCCAGTAGTATTCTGGGGCAGACTGAAGCTTTCTTT. This codes for CASSILGQTEAFF. The chain has TRBV19 and TRBJ1-1, with a tentative D call TRBD1 (5 bases). Trimming pared 3 bases from V and 5 bases from J, leaving 10 bases between. Per the germline V gene, CDR1 is LNHDA and CDR2 is SQIVND (reference sequence). The CDR3 extends over 13 amino acids.

In DNA, the CDR3 is TGTGCCAGCAGCGCCGACGGAATACTAGCGGGAGGGCCAGATACGCAGTATTTT. It specifies CASSADGILAGGPDTQYF. This chain connects TRBV11-2 to TRBJ2-3; the match to TRBD2 covers 13 bases. The CDR3 is 18 residues long. Germline CDR1 reads SGHAT; CDR2 reads FQNNGV. The V and J ends lost 5 bases and 4 bases, in that order; junction bases with no gene match: 12.

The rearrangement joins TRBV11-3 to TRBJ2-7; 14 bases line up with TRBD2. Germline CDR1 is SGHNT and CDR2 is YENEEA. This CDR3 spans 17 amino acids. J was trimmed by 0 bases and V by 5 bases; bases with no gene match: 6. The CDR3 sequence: CASSRTSGRPSSYEQYF. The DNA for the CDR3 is TGTGCCAGCAGCCGGACTAGCGGGAGGCCGAGCTCCTACGAGCAGTACTTC.

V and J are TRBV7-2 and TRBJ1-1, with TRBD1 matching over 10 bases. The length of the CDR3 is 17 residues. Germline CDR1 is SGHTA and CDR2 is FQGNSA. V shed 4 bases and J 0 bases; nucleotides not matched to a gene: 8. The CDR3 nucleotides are TGTGCCAGCAGCTCCCGGACAGGGGGTTACTTGAACACTGAAGCTTTCTTT. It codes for CASSSRTGGYLNTEAFF.

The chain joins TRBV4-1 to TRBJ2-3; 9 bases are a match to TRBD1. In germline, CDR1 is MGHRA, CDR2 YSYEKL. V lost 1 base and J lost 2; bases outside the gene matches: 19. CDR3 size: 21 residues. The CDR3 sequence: CASSQGWDRADSVINTDTQYF. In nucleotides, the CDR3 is TGCGCCAGCAGCCAAGGCTGGGACAGGGCGGACAGCGTGATTAACACAGATACGCAGTATTTT.

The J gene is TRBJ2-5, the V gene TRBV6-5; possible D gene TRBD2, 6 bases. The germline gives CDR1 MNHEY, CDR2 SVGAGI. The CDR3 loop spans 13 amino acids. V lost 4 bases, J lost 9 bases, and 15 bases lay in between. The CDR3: CASSFRASGAQYF. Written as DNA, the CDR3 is TGTGCCAGCAGTTTTAGGGCCTCGGGGGCCCAGTACTTC.

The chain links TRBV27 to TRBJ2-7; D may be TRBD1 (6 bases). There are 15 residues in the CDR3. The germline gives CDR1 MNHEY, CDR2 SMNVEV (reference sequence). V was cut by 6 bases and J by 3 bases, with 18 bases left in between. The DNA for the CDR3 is TGTGCCAGCAGGATTACCGGACAGTCATTCTACGAGCAGTACTTC. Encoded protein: CASRITGQSFYEQYF.

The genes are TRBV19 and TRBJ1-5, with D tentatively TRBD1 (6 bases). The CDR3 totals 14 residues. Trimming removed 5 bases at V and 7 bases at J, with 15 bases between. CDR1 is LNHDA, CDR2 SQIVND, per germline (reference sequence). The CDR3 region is CASSQQGGRQPQHF. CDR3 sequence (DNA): TGTGCCAGTAGTCAACAGGGCGGTCGGCAGCCCCAGCATTTT.

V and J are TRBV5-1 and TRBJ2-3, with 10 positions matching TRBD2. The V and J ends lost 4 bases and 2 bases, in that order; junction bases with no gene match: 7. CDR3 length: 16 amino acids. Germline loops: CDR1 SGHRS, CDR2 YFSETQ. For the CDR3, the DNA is TGCGCCAGCAGCCCACTAGCGGGACTCTTCACAGATACGCAGTATTTT. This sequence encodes CASSPLAGLFTDTQYF.

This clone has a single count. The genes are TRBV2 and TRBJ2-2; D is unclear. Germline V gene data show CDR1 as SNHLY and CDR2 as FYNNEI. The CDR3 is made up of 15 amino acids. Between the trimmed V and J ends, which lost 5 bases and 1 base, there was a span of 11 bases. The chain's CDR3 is CASSLTPRNTGELFF. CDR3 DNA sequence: TGTGCCAGCAGTCTCACACCGAGGAACACCGGGGAGCTGTTTTTT. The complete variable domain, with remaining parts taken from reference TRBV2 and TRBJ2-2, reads EPEVTQTPSHQVTQMGQEVILRCVPISNHLYFYWYRQILGQKVEFLVSFYNNEISEKSEIFDDQFSVERPDGSNFTLKIRSTKLEDSAMYFCASSLTPRNTGELFFGEGSRLTVL.

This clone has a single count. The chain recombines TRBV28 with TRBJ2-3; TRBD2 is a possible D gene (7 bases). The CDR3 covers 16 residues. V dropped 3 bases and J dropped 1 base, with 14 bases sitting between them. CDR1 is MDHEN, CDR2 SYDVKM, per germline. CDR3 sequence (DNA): TGTGCCAGCAGTTTTGGGGGGGCCTTGGGCACAGATACGCAGTATTTT. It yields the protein CASSFGGALGTDTQYF.

The CDR3 protein is CASSPYMDGYEQYF. The CDR3 DNA is TGTGCCAGTAGCCCTTATATGGACGGATACGAGCAGTACTTC. The gene calls are TRBV19 and TRBJ2-7; no definite D call. The CDR3 totals 14 residues. V lost 6 bases and J lost 4, with 16 bases in between. The germline CDR1 and CDR2 sequences are LNHDA and SQIVND (reference sequence).

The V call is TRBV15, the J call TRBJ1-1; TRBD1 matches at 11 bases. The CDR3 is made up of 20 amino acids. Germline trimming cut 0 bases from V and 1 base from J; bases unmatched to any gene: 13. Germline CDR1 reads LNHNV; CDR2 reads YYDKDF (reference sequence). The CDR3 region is CATSRDQGQGVGASNTEAFF. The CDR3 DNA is TGTGCCACCAGCAGAGATCAGGGACAGGGGGTCGGGGCCTCGAACACTGAAGCTTTCTTT. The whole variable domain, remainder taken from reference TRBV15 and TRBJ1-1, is DAMVIQNPRYQVTQFGKPVTLSCSQTLNHNVMYWYQQKSSQAPKLLFHYYDKDFNNEADTPDNFQSRRPNTSFCFLDIRSPGLGDTAMYLCATSRDQGQGVGASNTEAFFGQGTRLTVV.

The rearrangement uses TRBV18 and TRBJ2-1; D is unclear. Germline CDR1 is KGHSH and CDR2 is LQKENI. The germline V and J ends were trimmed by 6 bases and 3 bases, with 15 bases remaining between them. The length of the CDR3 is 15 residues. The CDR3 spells CASSEERTFYNEQFF. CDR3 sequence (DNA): TGTGCCAGCTCCGAGGAGAGGACCTTCTACAATGAGCAGTTCTTC.

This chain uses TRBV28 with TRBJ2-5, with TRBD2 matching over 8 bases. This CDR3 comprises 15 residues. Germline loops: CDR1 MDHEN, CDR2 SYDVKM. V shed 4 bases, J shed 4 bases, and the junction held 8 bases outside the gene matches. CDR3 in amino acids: CASSWRLAGGETQYF. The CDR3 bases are TGTGCCAGCAGTTGGCGTCTAGCGGGTGGAGAGACCCAGTACTTC.

CDR3 in amino acids: CASSLSLGGQAYEQYF. The CDR3 DNA reads as TGTGCCAGCAGTTTAAGTCTAGGGGGACAGGCCTACGAGCAGTACTTC. V is TRBV28 and J is TRBJ2-7; TRBD1 agrees at 8 bases. This CDR3 is built from 16 residues. After removal of 2 bases from V and 2 bases from J, the junction contained 8 bases not matched to a gene. Per the germline V gene, CDR1 is MDHEN and CDR2 is SYDVKM.

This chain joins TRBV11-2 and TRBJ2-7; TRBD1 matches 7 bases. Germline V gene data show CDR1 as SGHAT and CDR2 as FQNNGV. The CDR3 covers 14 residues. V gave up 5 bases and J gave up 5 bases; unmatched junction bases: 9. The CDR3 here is CASSTMTGSHEQYF. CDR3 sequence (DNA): TGTGCCAGCAGCACAATGACAGGGAGCCACGAGCAGTACTTC.

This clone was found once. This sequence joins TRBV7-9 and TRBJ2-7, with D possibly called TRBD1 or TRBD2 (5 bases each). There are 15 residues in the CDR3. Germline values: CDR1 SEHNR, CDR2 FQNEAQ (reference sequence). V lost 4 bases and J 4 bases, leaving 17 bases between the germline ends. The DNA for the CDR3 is TGTGCCAGCAGCTCCCGGGTGAGGGGTGATTACGAGCAGTACTTC. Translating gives CASSSRVRGDYEQYF.